A single sample is the source of the 14 T cell receptor beta chains below, sequenced in a study of cytomegalovirus exposure and HLA in healthy donors. PCR was performed using 60 Vbeta and 13 Jbeta primers. The assay was immunoSEQ multiplex PCR, and TCRdb's table has in-frame clones only and misses some. This table holds 110,000 to 150,000 clones, roughly 82% found once. Input material: PBMCs. Every receptor here comes from a young man in good health and CMV-seropositive.

This chain joins TRBV27 and TRBJ1-2; 11 bases are shared with TRBD1. The CDR3 is 15 amino acids. V trimming: 4 bases; J trimming: 4 bases; junction bases outside the gene matches: 5. Germline V lookup: CDR1 MNHEY, CDR2 SMNVEV (reference sequence). The CDR3 loop reads CASSSGTGGPYGYTF. The CDR3 coding sequence is TGTGCCAGCAGTTCCGGGACAGGGGGTCCCTATGGCTACACCTTC.

The chain recombines TRBV28 with TRBJ2-6; no clear D. Trimming took off 2 bases at V and 1 base at J, with 9 bases between the two ends. Germline V CDR1 and CDR2: MDHEN, SYDVKM. This CDR3 region has 16 residues. CDR3 bases: TGTGCCAGCAGTTTAATTTGGCCTTCTGGGGCCAACGTCCTGACTTTC. Its translation: CASSLIWPSGANVLTF.

The chain recombines TRBV5-1 with TRBJ2-7, with a possible D match to TRBD2 (5 bases). The germline V gene has CDR1 SGHRS and CDR2 YFSETQ. Trimming took 0 bases from V and 2 from J, leaving 12 bases between them. The CDR3 has 15 amino acids. DNA for the CDR3: TGCGCCAGCAGCTTGGAAGGCCTCGGGGCCTACGAGCAGTACTTC. As protein: CASSLEGLGAYEQYF. The entire variable domain, with the rest obtained from reference TRBV5-1 and TRBJ2-7, is as follows: KAGVTQTPRYLIKTRGQQVTLSCSPISGHRSVSWYQQTPGQGLQFLFEYFSETQRNKGNFPGRFSGRQFSNSRSEMNVSTLELGDSALYLCASSLEGLGAYEQYFGPGTRLTVT.

The chain recombines TRBV5-4 with TRBJ2-3, with TRBD1 as a possible D gene (5 bases). The V end lost 3 bases, the J end lost 6 bases, and 11 bases lay between the germline ends. CDR3 size: 13 residues. Germline V gives CDR1 SGHNT, CDR2 YYREEE (reference sequence). The CDR3 nucleotides read TGTGCCAGCAGCTCGCGGACAACTGATACGCAGTATTTT. It codes for CASSSRTTDTQYF.

The V and J genes are TRBV6-6 and TRBJ1-1; 9 nucleotides align to TRBD1. The CDR3 totals 12 residues. CDR1 and CDR2 (germline): MNHNY, SVGAGI (reference sequence). V was pared by 6 bases and J by 8 bases, with 4 bases of the junction left unmatched. CDR3 region: CASRPTGGEAFF. The CDR3, as DNA: TGTGCCAGCAGGCCTACAGGGGGCGAAGCTTTCTTT.

V is TRBV23-1 and J is TRBJ2-2, with D tentatively TRBD1 (5 bases). TRBV23-1 is sorted into the ORF group, with uncertain function. This CDR3 region has 14 residues. V lost 6 bases, J lost 3 bases, and 11 bases lay in between. CDR3 DNA: TGCGCCAGCAGAAGGGGTCCAGACACCGGGGAGCTGTTTTTT. It codes for CASRRGPDTGELFF.

V is TRBV4-1 and J is TRBJ1-1; 11 bases agree with TRBD1. V shed 1 base and J 5 bases; nucleotides not matched to a gene: 3. CDR1 is MGHRA, CDR2 YSYEKL, per germline. This CDR3 is built from 15 residues. The CDR3 reads CASSQAGTGGTEAFF. CDR3 nucleotides: TGCGCCAGCAGCCAAGCCGGGACAGGGGGGACTGAAGCTTTCTTT.

The V call is TRBV19, the J call TRBJ2-7; possibly TRBD2 for D (6 bases). Germline V gene lookup returns CDR1 LNHDA and CDR2 SQIVND (reference sequence). V dropped 1 base and J dropped 3 bases, with 16 bases sitting between them. The CDR3 sequence is 16 residues long. The CDR3 is CASSIGGDGLYYEQYF. The CDR3 coding sequence is TGTGCCAGTAGTATAGGAGGTGACGGACTATACTACGAGCAGTACTTC.

V is TRBV28 and J is TRBJ2-7, with 8 positions matching TRBD1. V lost 3 bases to trimming and J lost 2 bases; unmatched junction nucleotides: 6. The length of the CDR3 is 15 residues. Germline lookup yields CDR1 MDHEN and CDR2 SYDVKM. CDR3 protein: CASSLYDRGPYEQYF. CDR3 coding DNA: TGTGCCAGCAGTTTGTACGACAGGGGACCCTACGAGCAGTACTTC.

This chain uses TRBV4-1 with TRBJ1-1; a possible D gene is TRBD1 (6 bases). Germline CDR1 is MGHRA and CDR2 is YSYEKL. The CDR3 consists of 13 residues. V was clipped by 3 bases and J by 5 bases, with 10 bases between them. This CDR3 is CASSQGASTEAFF. CDR3 in DNA: TGCGCCAGCAGCCAGGGGGCAAGTACTGAAGCTTTCTTT.

V gene TRBV9 combines with J gene TRBJ1-1; 7 bases are a match to TRBD1. Germline CDR1 is SGDLS and CDR2 is YYNGEE. CDR3 length: 14 amino acids. J was trimmed by 3 bases and V by 4 bases; bases with no gene match: 6. For the CDR3, the DNA is TGTGCCAGCAGCCCCGACAGGGTCTACACTGAAGCTTTCTTT. Residues: CASSPDRVYTEAFF.

The V call is TRBV29-1, the J call TRBJ2-7; D is ambiguous. Trimming shortened V by 6 bases and J by 0 bases, and 12 bases separated the two germline ends. Per the germline V gene, CDR1 is SQVTM and CDR2 is ANQGSEA. The CDR3 consists of 13 residues. CDR3 in amino acids: CSVAHILSYEQYF. CDR3 DNA sequence: TGCAGCGTCGCACACATCCTCTCCTACGAGCAGTACTTC.

The rearrangement uses TRBV5-1 and TRBJ1-4, with 9 bases lining up with TRBD1. V lost 0 bases, J lost 12 bases, and 3 bases stayed unmatched. The CDR3 is 13 residues long. The germline V gene has CDR1 SGHRS and CDR2 YFSETQ. CDR3 region: CASSLGDREELFF. In DNA form, the CDR3 reads TGCGCCAGCAGCTTGGGGGACAGGGAGGAACTGTTTTTT.

The rearrangement uses TRBV9 and TRBJ2-1; 8 bases match TRBD2. Germline V CDR1 and CDR2: SGDLS, YYNGEE. Trimming took 4 bases from V and 6 from J; bases not matched to a gene: 3. This CDR3 region has 13 residues. The CDR3 region has the DNA TGTGCCAGCAGCCCCGGGACTAGCAATGAGCAGTTCTTC. Amino acids: CASSPGTSNEQFF.